This T cell receptor beta chain appears in the sequencing data of a study of brain metastases from non-small cell lung cancer. Study observations and caveats: T-cell infiltration was lower in brain metastases than primaries (P < 0.001). In nearly 65% of brain metastases, T-cell clones were expanded compared with matched primary tumors. TCR repertoires overlapped largely between brain metastases and matched primaries.

Produced via immunoSEQ multiplex PCR; TCRdb's table is partial and in-frame only. The sample shows around 4,800 clones, over 75% of them seen only once. Germline CDR1 is MNHEY and CDR2 is SMNVEV (reference sequence). The CDR3 contains 13 residues. Trimming removed 3 bases at V and 7 bases at J, with 12 bases between. With regard to this clone: Its antigen is unknown.

This chain uses TRBV27 with TRBJ1-2; tentatively, D is TRBD1 (6 bases). The specimen was tissue from a brain metastasis. This TCR derives from a donor aged 40 or over with non-small cell lung cancer. CDR3 protein: CASSLVGHTGYTF. The CDR3 DNA reads TGTGCCAGCAGTTTGGTGGGACATACTGGCTACACCTTC.